The 2 T cell receptor beta chains presented below share a single source sample, sequenced in a study of OX40 agonist ivuxolimab in advanced cancers. Using immunoSEQ multiplex PCR, the repertoire was profiled, and TCRdb retains in-frame clones only, with some absent. The sample shows about 80,000 clones, approximately 91% of them seen only once. This specimen consisted of CD4+ or CD8+ T cells sorted from blood, obtained in a trial of the OX40 agonist ivuxolimab. Every receptor here comes from an adult with an advanced solid tumor such as melanoma, head and neck, liver or kidney cancer.

The chain links TRBV11-3 to TRBJ2-1; 8 nucleotides align to TRBD2. There are 16 residues in the CDR3. Germline V CDR1 and CDR2: SGHNT, YENEEA. Unmatched junction bases numbered 9, after V lost 0 bases and J lost 8 bases. In nucleotides, the CDR3 is TGTGCCAGCAGCTTAGATGGCGGGGGGCTGAAGGATGAGCAGTTCTTC. Its translation: CASSLDGGGLKDEQFF.

The V and J genes are TRBV5-8 and TRBJ1-1; D unclear. The germline V and J ends were trimmed by 1 base and 6 bases, with 13 bases remaining between them. The CDR3 extends over 14 amino acids. Germline values: CDR1 SGHTS, CDR2 YDEGEE. CDR3 loop: CASSLSGLGAEAFF. The DNA for the CDR3 is TGTGCCAGCAGCTTGAGTGGCCTGGGTGCTGAAGCTTTCTTT.